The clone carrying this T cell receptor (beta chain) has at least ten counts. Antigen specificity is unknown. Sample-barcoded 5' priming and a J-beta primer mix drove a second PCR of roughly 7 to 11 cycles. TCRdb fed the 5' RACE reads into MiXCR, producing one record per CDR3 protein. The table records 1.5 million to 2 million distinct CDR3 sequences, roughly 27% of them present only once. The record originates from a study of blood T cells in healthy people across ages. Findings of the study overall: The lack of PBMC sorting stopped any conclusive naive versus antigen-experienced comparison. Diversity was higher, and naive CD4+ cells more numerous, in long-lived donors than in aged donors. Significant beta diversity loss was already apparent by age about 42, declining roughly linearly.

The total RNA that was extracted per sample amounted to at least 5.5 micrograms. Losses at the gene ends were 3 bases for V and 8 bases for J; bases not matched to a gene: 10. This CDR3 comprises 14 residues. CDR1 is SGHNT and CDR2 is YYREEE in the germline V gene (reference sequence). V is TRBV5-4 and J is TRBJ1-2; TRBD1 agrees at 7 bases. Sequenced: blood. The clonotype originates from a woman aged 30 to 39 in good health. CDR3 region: CASSSGQMELGYTF. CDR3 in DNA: TGTGCCAGCAGCTCGGGACAGATGGAGCTCGGCTACACCTTC.